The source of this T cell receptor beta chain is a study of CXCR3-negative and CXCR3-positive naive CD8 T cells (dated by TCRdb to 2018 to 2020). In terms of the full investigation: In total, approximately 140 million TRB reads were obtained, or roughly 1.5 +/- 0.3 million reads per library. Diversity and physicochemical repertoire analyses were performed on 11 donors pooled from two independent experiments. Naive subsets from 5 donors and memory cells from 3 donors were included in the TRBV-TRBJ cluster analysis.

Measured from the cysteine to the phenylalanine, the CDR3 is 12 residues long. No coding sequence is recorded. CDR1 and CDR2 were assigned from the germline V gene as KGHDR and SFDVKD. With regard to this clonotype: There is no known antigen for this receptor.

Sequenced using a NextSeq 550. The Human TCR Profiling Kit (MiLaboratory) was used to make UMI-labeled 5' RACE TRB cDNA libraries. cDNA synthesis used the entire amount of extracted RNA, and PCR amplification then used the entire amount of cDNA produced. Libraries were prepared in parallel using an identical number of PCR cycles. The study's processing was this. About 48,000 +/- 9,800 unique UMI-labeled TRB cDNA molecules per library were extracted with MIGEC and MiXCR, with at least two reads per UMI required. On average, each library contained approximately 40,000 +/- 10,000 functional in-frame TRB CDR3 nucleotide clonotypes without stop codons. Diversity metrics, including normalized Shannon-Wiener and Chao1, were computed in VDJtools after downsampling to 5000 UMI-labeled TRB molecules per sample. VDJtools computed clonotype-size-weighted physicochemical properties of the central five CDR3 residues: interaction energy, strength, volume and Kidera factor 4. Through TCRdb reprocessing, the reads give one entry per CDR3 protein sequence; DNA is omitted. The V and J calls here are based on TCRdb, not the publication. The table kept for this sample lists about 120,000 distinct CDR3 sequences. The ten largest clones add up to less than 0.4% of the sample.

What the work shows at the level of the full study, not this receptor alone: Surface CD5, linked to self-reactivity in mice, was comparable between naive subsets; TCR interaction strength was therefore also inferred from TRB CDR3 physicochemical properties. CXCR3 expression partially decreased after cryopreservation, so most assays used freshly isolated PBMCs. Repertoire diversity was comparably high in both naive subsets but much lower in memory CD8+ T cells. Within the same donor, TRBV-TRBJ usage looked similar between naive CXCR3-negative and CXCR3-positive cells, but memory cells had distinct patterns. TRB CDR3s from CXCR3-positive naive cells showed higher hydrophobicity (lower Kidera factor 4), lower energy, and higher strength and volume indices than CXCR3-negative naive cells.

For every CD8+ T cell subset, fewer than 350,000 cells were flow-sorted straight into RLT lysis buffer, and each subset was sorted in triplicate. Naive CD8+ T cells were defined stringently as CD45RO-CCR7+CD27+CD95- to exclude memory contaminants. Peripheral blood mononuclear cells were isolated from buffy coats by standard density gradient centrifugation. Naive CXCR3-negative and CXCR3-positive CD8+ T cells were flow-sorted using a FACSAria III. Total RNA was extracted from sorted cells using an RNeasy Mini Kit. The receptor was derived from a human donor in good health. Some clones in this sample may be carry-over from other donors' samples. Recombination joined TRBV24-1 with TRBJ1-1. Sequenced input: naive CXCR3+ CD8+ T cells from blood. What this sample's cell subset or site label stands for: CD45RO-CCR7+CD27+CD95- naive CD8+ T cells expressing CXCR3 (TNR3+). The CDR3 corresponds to CATSVENTEAFF.